This TCR beta chain was retrieved from a study of neurological immune-mediated disorders. Synthesis of cDNA was performed by 5'RACE using 10-nucleotide random UMIs. Whenever a sequencing run was performed, it yielded over 170 million TCR-beta sequences from 15-18 subjects. Each CDR3 protein is one row after TCRdb ran MiXCR on the 5' RACE reads. This sample has some 31,000 distinct CDR3 sequences; about 4.8% occur once, and the top ten carry about 23%. The study's findings and limits: The absence of any CDR3 amino acid sequence shared by expanded clones across subjects suggests that repertoires were private in all groups. It was HTLV-1-associated myelopathy that showed the most TCR clonal expansion, while multiple sclerosis showed the least, falling below healthy controls.

About this clonotype itself: Its antigen is not identified. A read error may account for a junction end that differs from germline.

The CDR3 is made up of 15 amino acids. Germline V gives CDR1 LGHNA, CDR2 YSLEER. The source of this sequence is a man between 18 and 35 years old in good health. The sequencing input was PBMCs. J is TRBJ1-3 and V is TRBV4-3; D uncertain. The CDR3 DNA reads TGCGCCAGCAGTCAAGATCCGGTTTCTGGAAACACCATATATTTT. This sequence encodes CASSQDPVSGNTIYF.